The clone carrying this T cell receptor (beta chain) was detected ten times or more. Its antigen remains unidentified. Amplification by 5'RACE using constant-segment primers produced TCR alpha and TCR beta cDNA libraries that carried sample barcodes and UMIs. TCRdb reprocessed the 5' RACE reads with MiXCR, giving one entry per CDR3 protein. The sample consists of 250,000 to 300,000 distinct CDR3 sequences, around 15% of them appearing once. This entry comes from a study of T-cell memory formation after mild COVID-19. For the study at large: TCR clusters were mostly confined to one donor each.

Overall study findings and caveats: Clones contracting over day 15 to 85 were CD4/CD8 balanced, with later expanders leaning CD4+.

The germline CDR1 and CDR2 sequences are ENHRY and SYGVKD. V lost 7 bases to trimming and J lost 8 bases, with 17 bases between them. The CDR3 sequence is 13 residues long. This receptor was obtained from a young man who had mild COVID-19 (a few samples of this study predate the infection). Cell type and time point are not known. The chain carries TRBV10-3 and TRBJ1-2; the D gene is possibly TRBD1 (5 bases). Sequencing was done on a sample of PBMCs or a T cell subset sorted from them (not recorded which). As DNA, the CDR3 is TGTGCCATCACCCCAACCGGGGGTTCGGGCTACACCTTC. It translates to CAITPTGGSGYTF.